A single T cell receptor (beta chain) is shown here with its context. Its antigen is still unknown. Viral peptide pool expansion of antigen-specific CD4+ T cells preceded sequencing in the ViraFEST assay. Culturing for about 10 days preceded CD4+ T cell isolation. No vaccinee had earlier SARS-CoV-2 infection, and nucleocapsid antibodies were negative. A half-medium replacement with IL-2 medium was carried out on days 3 and 7. These data come from a study of vaccination effects on CD4 cells after COVID-19. Study observations and caveats: Among infection- and vaccine-induced clones, marked clonal contraction occurred late after vaccination.

Germline V gene data show CDR1 as SGHAT and CDR2 as FQNNGV. The length of the CDR3 is 14 residues. V lost 1 base and J 4 bases, leaving 10 bases between the germline ends. Data came from immunoSEQ multiplex PCR; TCRdb stores just in-frame clones and leaves some out. The profile covers tens of thousands of clones, with roughly 73% appearing a single time and about 27% taken by the ten largest. Source: CD4+ T cells from PBMCs cultured with HCoV-OC43 spike peptides, taken before COVID-19 vaccination. Sample subset: HCoV-OC43 spike overlapping peptide pool stimulation. V gene TRBV11-2 combines with J gene TRBJ1-1; tentative D call: TRBD1 (5 bases). This clonotype originated in a human donor who received a COVID-19 vaccine. The chain's CDR3 is CASSLVPGGTEAFF. CDR3 DNA: TGTGCCAGCAGCTTAGTTCCCGGGGGCACTGAAGCTTTCTTT.